These T cell receptor beta chains were read from a single sample in a study of control samples from healthy donors and cancer patients. Profiled with immunoSEQ multiplex PCR; TCRdb holds only in-frame clones, not every one. Of 85,000 to 110,000 clones detected, about 89% appear once; the ten largest clones hold 19%. Sequencing used PBMCs. The receptors were gathered from a man aged 55 to 69 with lung cancer. CDR3s include the opening cysteine and the closing phenylalanine or tryptophan. The order of the fields is J gene, D gene, V gene, clone size, CDR3 protein, CDR3 DNA. A D gene is named only where the DNA matches it firmly. Not all rows give a size; the values are once, few, many and, for expanded clones, a class.

j_call: TRBJ2-1; d_call: NA; v_call: TRBV7-2; clone_size: NA; cdr3_aa: CASSLAPGTEQFF; cdr3_nt: TGTGCCAGCAGCTTAGCTCCGGGGACTGAGCAGTTCTTC
j_call: TRBJ2-1; d_call: NA; v_call: TRBV10-2; clone_size: NA; cdr3_aa: CASKGSGASGEQFF; cdr3_nt: TGCGCCAGCAAGGGTAGCGGAGCCTCAGGGGAGCAGTTCTTC
j_call: TRBJ2-2; d_call: NA; v_call: TRBV5-1; clone_size: NA; cdr3_aa: CASSLAAGTGELFF; cdr3_nt: TGCGCCAGCAGCTTGGCGGCCGGAACCGGGGAGCTGTTTTTT
j_call: TRBJ1-2; d_call: NA; v_call: TRBV19; clone_size: NA; cdr3_aa: CASSVRGWRGYTF; cdr3_nt: TGTGCCAGTAGCGTTCGGGGGTGGCGAGGCTACACCTTC
j_call: TRBJ2-7; d_call: NA; v_call: TRBV7-2; clone_size: NA; cdr3_aa: CASSLQGGSYEQYF; cdr3_nt: TGTGCCAGCAGCTTACAGGGGGGGTCCTACGAGCAGTACTTC
j_call: TRBJ2-3; d_call: NA; v_call: TRBV7-8; clone_size: NA; cdr3_aa: CASSSRVSTDTQYF; cdr3_nt: TGTGCCAGCAGCTCCAGGGTGAGCACAGATACGCAGTATTTT
j_call: TRBJ2-5; d_call: TRBD2; v_call: TRBV6-4; clone_size: NA; cdr3_aa: CASSLMGGNGVQHF; cdr3_nt: TGTGCCAGCAGTCTTATGGGAGGGAATGGGGTCCAACACTTC
j_call: TRBJ2-3; d_call: NA; v_call: TRBV18; clone_size: once; cdr3_aa: CASSPRGADTQYF; cdr3_nt: TGTGCCAGCTCACCACGGGGGGCAGATACGCAGTATTTT
j_call: TRBJ1-2; d_call: TRBD1; v_call: TRBV24-1; clone_size: few; cdr3_aa: CATSSAKYTGVYGYTF; cdr3_nt: TGTGCCACCAGTTCCGCAAAGTACACAGGGGTCTATGGCTACACCTTC
j_call: TRBJ1-1; d_call: NA; v_call: TRBV10-2; clone_size: NA; cdr3_aa: CASTQGDTEAFF; cdr3_nt: TGCGCCAGCACCCAAGGGGACACTGAAGCTTTCTTT
j_call: TRBJ2-1; d_call: NA; v_call: TRBV11-2; clone_size: NA; cdr3_aa: CARARGYNNEQFF; cdr3_nt: TGTGCCAGGGCCCGGGGTTATAACAATGAGCAGTTCTTC
j_call: TRBJ1-1; d_call: NA; v_call: TRBV11-3; clone_size: NA; cdr3_aa: CASSSQTGSNTEAFF; cdr3_nt: TGTGCCAGCAGCTCTCAGACAGGATCTAACACTGAAGCTTTCTTT
j_call: TRBJ1-5; d_call: TRBD1; v_call: TRBV2; clone_size: NA; cdr3_aa: CASSEAYRGNQPQHF; cdr3_nt: TGTGCCAGCAGTGAAGCTTACAGGGGTAATCAGCCCCAGCATTTT
j_call: TRBJ2-6; d_call: NA; v_call: TRBV4-1; clone_size: NA; cdr3_aa: CASSQAETAGANVLTF; cdr3_nt: TGCGCCAGCAGCCAAGCTGAGACCGCTGGGGCCAACGTCCTGACTTTC
j_call: TRBJ1-5; d_call: TRBD1; v_call: TRBV7-8; clone_size: NA; cdr3_aa: CASSLRGGAGNQPQHF; cdr3_nt: TGTGCCAGCAGCTTGCGAGGGGGCGCGGGCAATCAGCCCCAGCATTTT
j_call: TRBJ2-2; d_call: NA; v_call: TRBV7-3; clone_size: NA; cdr3_aa: CASSLLFRQGSTGELFF; cdr3_nt: TGTGCCAGCAGCTTACTTTTCCGGCAGGGATCGACCGGGGAGCTGTTTTTT
j_call: TRBJ1-2; d_call: TRBD1; v_call: TRBV7-8; clone_size: NA; cdr3_aa: CASSLRGTGNDGYTF; cdr3_nt: TGTGCCAGCAGCCTACGAGGGACAGGGAATGATGGCTACACCTTC
j_call: TRBJ1-2; d_call: TRBD1; v_call: TRBV4-1; clone_size: NA; cdr3_aa: CASSQGDSYGYTF; cdr3_nt: TGCGCCAGCAGCCAAGGGGACAGCTATGGCTACACCTTC
j_call: TRBJ1-2; d_call: NA; v_call: TRBV5-1; clone_size: NA; cdr3_aa: CASSLAPGLYGYTF; cdr3_nt: TGCGCCAGCAGCTTGGCCCCAGGACTCTATGGCTACACCTTC
j_call: TRBJ1-6; d_call: NA; v_call: TRBV15; clone_size: NA; cdr3_aa: CATSRDPGLNSPLHF; cdr3_nt: TGTGCCACCAGCAGAGATCCGGGGTTAAATTCACCCCTCCACTTT
j_call: TRBJ2-5; d_call: NA; v_call: TRBV29-1; clone_size: NA; cdr3_aa: CSVRTLQETQYF; cdr3_nt: TGCAGCGTCCGGACCCTTCAAGAGACCCAGTACTTC
j_call: TRBJ2-1; d_call: TRBD2; v_call: TRBV25-1; clone_size: few; cdr3_aa: CASRYAGVSYNEQFF; cdr3_nt: TGTGCCAGCAGATACGCGGGAGTTTCCTACAATGAGCAGTTCTTC
j_call: TRBJ1-2; d_call: NA; v_call: TRBV14; clone_size: few; cdr3_aa: CASSQAGVRSAGGYTF; cdr3_nt: TGTGCCAGCAGCCAAGCGGGGGTGAGAAGTGCGGGCGGCTACACCTTC
j_call: TRBJ1-5; d_call: NA; v_call: TRBV3-1/TRBV3-2; clone_size: NA; cdr3_aa: CASSQDSGPRQPQHF; cdr3_nt: TGTGCCAGCAGCCAAGATTCCGGGCCCCGGCAGCCCCAGCATTTT
j_call: TRBJ1-5; d_call: TRBD1; v_call: TRBV20-1; clone_size: NA; cdr3_aa: CSASAAGGGQPQHF; cdr3_nt: TGCAGTGCTAGTGCTGCAGGGGGCGGGCAGCCCCAGCATTTT
j_call: TRBJ1-2; d_call: NA; v_call: TRBV12-3/TRBV12-4; clone_size: NA; cdr3_aa: CASSLALGFGYTF; cdr3_nt: TGTGCCAGCAGTTTAGCGCTAGGATTTGGCTACACCTTC
j_call: TRBJ1-1; d_call: TRBD1; v_call: TRBV6-5; clone_size: NA; cdr3_aa: CASSSHRGTGTEAFF; cdr3_nt: TGTGCCAGCAGTTCTCACAGGGGGACGGGCACTGAAGCTTTCTTT
j_call: TRBJ1-2; d_call: TRBD1; v_call: TRBV18; clone_size: NA; cdr3_aa: CASSPVRTGAGYTF; cdr3_nt: TGTGCCAGCTCCCCAGTACGGACAGGGGCCGGCTACACCTTC
j_call: TRBJ1-1; d_call: NA; v_call: TRBV11-1; clone_size: NA; cdr3_aa: CASSLVYLNTEAFF; cdr3_nt: TGTGCCAGCAGCTTAGTCTATTTGAACACTGAAGCTTTCTTT
j_call: TRBJ1-2; d_call: TRBD1; v_call: TRBV5-4; clone_size: NA; cdr3_aa: CASTQPGQGPPNF; cdr3_nt: TGTGCCAGCACCCAACCCGGACAGGGGCCGCCAAACTTC
j_call: TRBJ1-2; d_call: NA; v_call: TRBV25-1; clone_size: NA; cdr3_aa: CASSVEPGRAHYTF; cdr3_nt: TGTGCCAGCAGTGTGGAGCCGGGACGGGCTCACTACACCTTC
j_call: TRBJ1-3; d_call: NA; v_call: TRBV5-1; clone_size: NA; cdr3_aa: CASSKTTGTGNTIYF; cdr3_nt: TGCGCCAGCAGCAAAACCACAGGGACTGGAAACACCATATATTTT